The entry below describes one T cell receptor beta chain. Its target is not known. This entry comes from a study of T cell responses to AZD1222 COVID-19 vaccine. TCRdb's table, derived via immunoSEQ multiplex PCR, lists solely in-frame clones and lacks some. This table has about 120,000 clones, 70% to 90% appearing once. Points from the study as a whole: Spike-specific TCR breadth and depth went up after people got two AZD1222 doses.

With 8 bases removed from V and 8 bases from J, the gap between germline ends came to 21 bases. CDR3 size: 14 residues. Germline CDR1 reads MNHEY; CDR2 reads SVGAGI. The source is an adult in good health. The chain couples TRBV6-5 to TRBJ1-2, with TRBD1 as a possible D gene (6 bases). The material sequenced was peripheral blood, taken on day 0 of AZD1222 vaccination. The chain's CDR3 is CASGYSTGGRGYTF. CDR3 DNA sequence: TGTGCCAGCGGATATTCGACGGGGGGCCGAGGCTACACCTTC.